This T cell receptor beta chain was captured by sequencing in a study of blood T cell repertoires in COVID-19. The wider study: Both acute and convalescent COVID-19 samples were obtained from the United States, Italy and Spain. T cells, B-cell-depleted T cells, or PBMCs supplied cDNA or gDNA.

Under the authors' procedure: Reference gene primer amplification gave estimated nucleated cell counts. Clones were sequenced by immunoSEQ multiplex PCR, and TCRdb holds only the in-frame ones, with some missing. D and trimming come from the DNA, and the V and J calls and clone size come from that table. The sample lists about 240,000 clones, around 83% seen once, with approximately 10% in the top ten. This TCR came from a woman aged 80 or over with acute or convalescent COVID-19. The sample comprised peripheral blood.

In DNA form, the CDR3 reads TGTGCCAGCAGCCAAGATAGGATAGCGGGGGACCAAGAGACCCAGTACTTC. Amino acids: CASSQDRIAGDQETQYF. The V call is TRBV3-1 (or the pseudogene TRBV3-2), the J call TRBJ2-5, with TRBD2 matching 9 bases. CDR1 LGHDT and CDR2 YNNKEL come from the germline V gene (reference sequence). The CDR3 has 17 residues. Unmatched junction bases numbered 5, after V lost 0 bases and J lost 0 bases.